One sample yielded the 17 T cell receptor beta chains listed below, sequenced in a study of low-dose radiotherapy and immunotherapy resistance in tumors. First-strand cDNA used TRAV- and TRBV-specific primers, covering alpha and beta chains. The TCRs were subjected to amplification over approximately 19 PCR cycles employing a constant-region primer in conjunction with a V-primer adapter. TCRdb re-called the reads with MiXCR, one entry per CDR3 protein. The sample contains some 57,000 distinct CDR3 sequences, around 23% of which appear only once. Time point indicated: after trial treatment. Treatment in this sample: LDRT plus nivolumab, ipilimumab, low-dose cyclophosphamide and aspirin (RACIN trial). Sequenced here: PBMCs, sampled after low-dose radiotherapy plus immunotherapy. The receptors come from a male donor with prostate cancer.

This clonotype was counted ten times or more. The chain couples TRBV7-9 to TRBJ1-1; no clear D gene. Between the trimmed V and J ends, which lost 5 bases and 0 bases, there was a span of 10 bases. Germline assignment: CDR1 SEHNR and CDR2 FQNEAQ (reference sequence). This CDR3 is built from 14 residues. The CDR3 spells CASSGLRVNTEAFF. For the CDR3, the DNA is TGTGCCAGCAGCGGACTTCGGGTGAACACTGAAGCTTTCTTT. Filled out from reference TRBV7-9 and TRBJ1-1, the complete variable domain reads DTGVSQNPRHKITKRGQNVTFRCDPISEHNRLYWYRQTLGQGPEFLTYFQNEAQLEKSRLLSDRFSAERPKGSFSTLEIQRTEQGDSAMYLCASSGLRVNTEAFFGQGTRLTVV.

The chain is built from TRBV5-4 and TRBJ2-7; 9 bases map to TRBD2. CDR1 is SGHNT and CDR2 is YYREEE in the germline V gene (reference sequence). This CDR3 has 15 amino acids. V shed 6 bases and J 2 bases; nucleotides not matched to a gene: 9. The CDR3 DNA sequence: TGTGCCAGCACCTCAAGACTAGCGGACACCTACGAGCAGTACTTC. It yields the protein CASTSRLADTYEQYF.

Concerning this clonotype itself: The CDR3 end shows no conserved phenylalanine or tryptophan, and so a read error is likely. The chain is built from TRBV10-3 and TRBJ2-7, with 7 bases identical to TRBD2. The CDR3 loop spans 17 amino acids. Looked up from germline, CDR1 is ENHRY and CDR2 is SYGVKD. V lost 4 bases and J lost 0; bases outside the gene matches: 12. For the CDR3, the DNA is TGTGCCATCAGTGTTAAACCCCGGGACTATAACTCCTACGAGCAGTACTTA. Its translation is CAISVKPRDYNSYEQYL.

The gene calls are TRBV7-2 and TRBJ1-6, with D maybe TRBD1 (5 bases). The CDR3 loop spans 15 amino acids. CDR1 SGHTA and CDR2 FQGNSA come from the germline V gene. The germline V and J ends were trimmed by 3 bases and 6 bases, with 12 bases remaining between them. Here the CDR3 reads CASSLGTVVNSPLHF. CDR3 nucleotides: TGTGCCAGCAGCTTGGGGACGGTCGTTAATTCACCCCTCCACTTT. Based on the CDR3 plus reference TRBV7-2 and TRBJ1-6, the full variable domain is GAGVSQSPSNKVTEKGKDVELRCDPISGHTALYWYRQSLGQGLEFLIYFQGNSAPDKSGLPSDRFSAERTGGSVSTLTIQRTQQEDSAVYLCASSLGTVVNSPLHFGNGTRLTVT.

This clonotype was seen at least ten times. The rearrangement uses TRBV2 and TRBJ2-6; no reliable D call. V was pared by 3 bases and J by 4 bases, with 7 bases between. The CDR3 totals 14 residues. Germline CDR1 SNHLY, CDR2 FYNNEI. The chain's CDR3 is CASSELSGANVLTF. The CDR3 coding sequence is TGTGCCAGCAGTGAGTTGTCCGGGGCCAACGTCCTGACTTTC.

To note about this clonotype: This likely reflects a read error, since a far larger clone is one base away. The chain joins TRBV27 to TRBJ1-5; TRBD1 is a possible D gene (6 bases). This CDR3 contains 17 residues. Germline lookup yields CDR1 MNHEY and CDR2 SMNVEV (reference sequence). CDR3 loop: CASGLIQGRNSNQPQHF. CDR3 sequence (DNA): TGTGCCAGCGGTTTGATACAGGGTCGGAATAGCAATCAGCCCCAGCATTTT.

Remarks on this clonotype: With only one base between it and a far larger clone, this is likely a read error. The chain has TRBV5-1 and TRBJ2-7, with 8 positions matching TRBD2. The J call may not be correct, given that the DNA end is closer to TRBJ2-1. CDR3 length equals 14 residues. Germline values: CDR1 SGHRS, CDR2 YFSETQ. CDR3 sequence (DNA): TGTGTCAGCAGCTTCCGCGGGGGGTACAATGAGCAGTTCTTC. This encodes CVSSFRGGYNEQFF.

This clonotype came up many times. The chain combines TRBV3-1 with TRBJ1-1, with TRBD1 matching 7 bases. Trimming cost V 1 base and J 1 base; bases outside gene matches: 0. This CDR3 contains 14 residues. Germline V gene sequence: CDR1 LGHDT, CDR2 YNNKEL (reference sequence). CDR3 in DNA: TGTGCCAGCAGCCAAGGGGACAGGAACACTGAAGCTTTCTTT. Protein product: CASSQGDRNTEAFF.

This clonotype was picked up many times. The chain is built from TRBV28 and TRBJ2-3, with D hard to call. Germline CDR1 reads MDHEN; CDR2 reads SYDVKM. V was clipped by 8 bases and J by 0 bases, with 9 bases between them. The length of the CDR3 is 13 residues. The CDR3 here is CASRLGSTDTQYF. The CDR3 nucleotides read TGTGCCAGCCGCCTTGGAAGCACAGATACGCAGTATTTT. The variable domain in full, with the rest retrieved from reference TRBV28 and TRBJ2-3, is DVKVTQSSRYLVKRTGEKVFLECVQDMDHENMFWYRQDPGLGLRLIYFSYDVKMKEKGDIPEGYSVSREKKERFSLILESASTNQTSMYLCASRLGSTDTQYFGPGTRLTVL.

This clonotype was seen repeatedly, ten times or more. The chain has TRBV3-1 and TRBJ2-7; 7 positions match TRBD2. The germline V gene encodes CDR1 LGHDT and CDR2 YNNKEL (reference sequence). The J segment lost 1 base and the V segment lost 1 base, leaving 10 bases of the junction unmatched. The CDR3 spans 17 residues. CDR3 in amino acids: CASSQGRAGLGSYEQYF. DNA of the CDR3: TGTGCCAGCAGCCAAGGTCGAGCGGGACTTGGATCCTACGAGCAGTACTTC.

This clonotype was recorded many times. CDR3 in DNA: TGCAGTGCAAAGGACAGGGGCCCCACTGAAGCTTTCTTT. Its translation is CSAKDRGPTEAFF. The chain carries TRBV20-1 and TRBJ1-1, with 9 nucleotides matching TRBD1. The CDR3 consists of 13 residues. Germline V lookup: CDR1 DFQATT, CDR2 SNEGSKA (reference sequence). Unmatched junction bases numbered 6, after V lost 6 bases and J lost 4 bases.

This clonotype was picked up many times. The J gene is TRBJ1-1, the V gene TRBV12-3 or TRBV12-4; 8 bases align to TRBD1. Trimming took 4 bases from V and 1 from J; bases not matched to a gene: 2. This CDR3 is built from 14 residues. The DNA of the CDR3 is TGTGCCAGCAGTTACAGGGGGGAGAACACTGAAGCTTTCTTT. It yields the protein CASSYRGENTEAFF.

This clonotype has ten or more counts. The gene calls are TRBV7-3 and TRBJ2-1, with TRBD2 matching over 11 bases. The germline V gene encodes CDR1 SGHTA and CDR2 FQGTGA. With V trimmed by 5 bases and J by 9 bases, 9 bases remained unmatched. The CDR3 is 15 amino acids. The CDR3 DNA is TGTGCCAGCAGCCCACTGACTAGCGGGAAAGCTGAGCAGTTCTTC. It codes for CASSPLTSGKAEQFF.

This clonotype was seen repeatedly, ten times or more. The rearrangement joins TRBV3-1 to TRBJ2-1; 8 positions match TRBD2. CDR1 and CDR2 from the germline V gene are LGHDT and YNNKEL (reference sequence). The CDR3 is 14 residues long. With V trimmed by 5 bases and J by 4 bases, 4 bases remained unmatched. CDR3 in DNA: TGTGCCAGCAGCACTAGCGGTTTATACAATGAGCAGTTCTTC. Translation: CASSTSGLYNEQFF.

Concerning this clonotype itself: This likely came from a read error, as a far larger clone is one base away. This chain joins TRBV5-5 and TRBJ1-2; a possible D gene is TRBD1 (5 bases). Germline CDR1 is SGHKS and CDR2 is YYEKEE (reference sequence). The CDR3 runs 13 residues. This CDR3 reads CASRPDMAGGYTF. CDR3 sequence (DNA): TGCGCCAGCAGACCGGACATGGCGGGCGGCTACACCTTC. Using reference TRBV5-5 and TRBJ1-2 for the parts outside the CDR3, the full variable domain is DAGVTQSPTHLIKTRGQQVTLRCSPISGHKSVSWYQQVLGQGPQFIFQYYEKEERGRGNFPDRFSARQFPNYSSELNVNALLLGDSALYLCASRPDMAGGYTFGSGTRLTVV.

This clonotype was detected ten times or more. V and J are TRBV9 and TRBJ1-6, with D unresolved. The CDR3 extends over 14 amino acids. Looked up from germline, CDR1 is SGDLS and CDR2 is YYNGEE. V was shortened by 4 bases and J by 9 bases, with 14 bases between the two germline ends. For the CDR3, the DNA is TGTGCCAGCAGCACAGACGCGGGGATTTCACCCCTCCACTTT. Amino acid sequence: CASSTDAGISPLHF.

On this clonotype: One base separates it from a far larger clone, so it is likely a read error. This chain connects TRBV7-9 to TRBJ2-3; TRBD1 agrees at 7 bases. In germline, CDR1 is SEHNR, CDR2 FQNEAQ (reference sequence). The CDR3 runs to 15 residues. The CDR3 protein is CASNLRGPGTDTQYF. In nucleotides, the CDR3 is TGTGCCAGCAACTTAAGGGGGCCTGGCACAGATACGCAGTATTTT. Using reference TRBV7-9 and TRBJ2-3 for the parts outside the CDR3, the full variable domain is DTGVSQNPRHKITKRGQNVTFRCDPISEHNRLYWYRQTLGQGPEFLTYFQNEAQLEKSRLLSDRFSAERPKGSFSTLEIQRTEQGDSAMYLCASNLRGPGTDTQYFGPGTRLTVL.